Presented here are 19 T cell receptor beta chains from one specimen sequenced in a study of OX40 agonist ivuxolimab in advanced cancers. TCRdb keeps only in-frame clones here, not all; method: immunoSEQ multiplex PCR. The repertoire holds about 58,000 clones, with more than 70% as singletons. Sequencing used CD4+ or CD8+ T cells sorted from blood, obtained in a trial of the OX40 agonist ivuxolimab. Source of these receptors: an adult with an advanced solid tumor such as melanoma, head and neck, liver or kidney cancer.

This sequence joins TRBV5-1 and TRBJ1-2; 9 positions agree with TRBD1. Germline values: CDR1 SGHRS, CDR2 YFSETQ. The CDR3 totals 15 residues. Trimming cost V 1 base and J 4 bases; bases outside gene matches: 5. CDR3 loop: CASSLNRDRVYGYTF. CDR3 in DNA: TGCGCCAGCAGCTTGAACCGGGACAGGGTCTATGGCTACACCTTC.

V gene TRBV7-8 combines with J gene TRBJ1-1, with D unresolved. V lost 1 base and J lost 7, with 13 bases in between. CDR1 is SGHVS, CDR2 FQNEAQ, per germline. CDR3 size: 14 residues. The CDR3 region has the DNA TGTGCCAGCAGCTTAGTCCCGCCCGAGGGTGAAGCTTTCTTT. Translated: CASSLVPPEGEAFF.

The chain combines TRBV5-1 with TRBJ2-6, with D perhaps TRBD1 (6 bases). The CDR3 is 15 amino acids. V gave up 4 bases and J gave up 4 bases, with 12 bases separating them. Germline CDR1 and CDR2: SGHRS and YFSETQ. For the CDR3, the DNA is TGCGCCAGCAGCGCAACAGGGTCCGGGGCCAACGTCCTGACTTTC. The encoded protein is CASSATGSGANVLTF.

In this sample, this clone turned up a few times. J is TRBJ1-1 and V is TRBV6-5, with no clear D. Trimming removed 0 bases from V and 2 bases from J, with 7 bases in between. From germline, CDR1 is MNHEY and CDR2 SVGAGI. This CDR3 region has 14 residues. This chain's CDR3 is CASSYSSLNTEAFF. The CDR3 DNA follows: TGTGCCAGCAGTTACTCCTCCTTAAACACTGAAGCTTTCTTT.

The CDR3 is CASSDGDRATNYGYTF. The CDR3 DNA sequence: TGTGCCAGCAGTGATGGGGACAGGGCCACTAACTATGGCTACACCTTC. The chain has TRBV2 and TRBJ1-2; 9 positions agree with TRBD1. The CDR3 totals 16 residues. With V trimmed by 3 bases and J by 0 bases, 5 bases remained unmatched. Germline V lookup: CDR1 SNHLY, CDR2 FYNNEI.

This CDR3 reads CASSLDRAGELFF. Here the CDR3 DNA reads TGTGCCAGCAGCTTGGACAGGGCCGGGGAGCTGTTTTTT. The chain combines TRBV7-2 with TRBJ2-2; 8 bases map to TRBD1. Germline lookup yields CDR1 SGHTA and CDR2 FQGNSA. CDR3 length equals 13 residues. Trimming cost V 3 bases and J 6 bases; bases outside gene matches: 0.

V is TRBV6-5 and J is TRBJ1-2; 9 bases line up with TRBD1. This CDR3 is 16 amino acids long. V lost 2 bases, J lost 5 bases, and 9 bases stayed unmatched. Germline values: CDR1 MNHEY, CDR2 SVGAGI. CDR3 DNA sequence: TGTGCCAGCAGTTACCCAGGACAGGGGAATATTTATGGCTACACCTTC. Amino acids: CASSYPGQGNIYGYTF.

The rearrangement links TRBV18 to TRBJ2-2, with TRBD2 identical over 7 bases. With 0 bases clipped from V and 3 bases from J, the junction kept 7 bases outside the gene matches. This CDR3 spans 17 amino acids. Germline V gene lookup returns CDR1 KGHSH and CDR2 LQKENI. The CDR3 DNA reads TGTGCCAGCTCACCACCAGGGAGCGGGGTAGACACCGGGGAGCTGTTTTTT. As protein: CASSPPGSGVDTGELFF.

This clone was observed a handful of times. The chain uses TRBV6-1 and TRBJ2-5, with D possibly matching TRBD2 (5 bases). Trimming cost V 0 bases and J 5 bases, with 13 bases left between them. The CDR3 sequence is 15 residues long. Per germline, CDR1 MNHNS and CDR2 SASEGT. In DNA form, the CDR3 reads TGTGCCAGCAGTGAAGCACCTCGGACGGGGGAGACCCAGTACTTC. It encodes CASSEAPRTGETQYF.

The chain joins TRBV6-1 to TRBJ2-7; tentative D call: TRBD1 (5 bases). V was trimmed by 2 bases and J by 4 bases, leaving 12 bases between them. From germline, CDR1 is MNHNS and CDR2 SASEGT. This CDR3 is built from 14 residues. CDR3 residues: CASSERGRQYEQYF. The CDR3 DNA sequence: TGTGCCAGCAGTGAAAGGGGCAGGCAATACGAGCAGTACTTC.

About this clone: The same CDR3 also results from other DNA sequences found in this sample. CDR3 in amino acids: CASSPDSYGYTF. CDR3 nucleotide sequence: TGTGCCAGCTCACCAGACAGCTATGGCTACACCTTC. The rearrangement links TRBV18 to TRBJ1-2; possible D gene TRBD1, 5 bases. The CDR3 loop spans 12 amino acids. The V end was cut by 2 bases, the J end by 4 bases, with 5 bases between. Germline V gives CDR1 KGHSH, CDR2 LQKENI.

V is TRBV5-1 and J is TRBJ2-2; 7 bases line up with TRBD2. The germline V gene encodes CDR1 SGHRS and CDR2 YFSETQ. V lost 4 bases and J lost 5; bases outside the gene matches: 2. This CDR3 comprises 13 residues. CDR3 bases: TGCGCCAGCAGCCTCGGGGGGACCGGGGAGCTGTTTTTT. Residues: CASSLGGTGELFF.

This chain joins TRBV5-8 and TRBJ2-3; 8 nucleotides agree with TRBD1. Trimming removed 4 bases from V and 0 bases from J; junction bases left unmatched: 10. The CDR3 length is 17 residues. Germline V gives CDR1 SGHTS, CDR2 YDEGEE. In DNA form, the CDR3 reads TGTGCCAGCAGCCCGGGGCAGGGGGCCCTAAGCACAGATACGCAGTATTTT. Amino acids: CASSPGQGALSTDTQYF.

This chain joins TRBV5-4 and TRBJ1-2; tentatively, D is TRBD1 (5 bases). The CDR3 extends over 16 amino acids. V was trimmed by 0 bases and J by 3 bases, leaving 15 bases between them. Germline V gene sequence: CDR1 SGHNT, CDR2 YYREEE (reference sequence). In DNA, the CDR3 is TGTGCCAGCAGCTTGGATCGGGGCAGGGCGTACTATGGCTACACCTTC. It encodes CASSLDRGRAYYGYTF.

This clone was counted a few times. This chain joins TRBV19 and TRBJ1-6; TRBD1 might be the D (5 bases). V lost 6 bases, J lost 5 bases, and 8 bases lay in between. The CDR3 has 13 amino acids. Looked up from germline, CDR1 is LNHDA and CDR2 is SQIVND (reference sequence). CDR3 DNA sequence: TGTGCCAGTAGCAGACAGCATAATTCACCCCTCCACTTT. Translation: CASSRQHNSPLHF.

This rearrangement joins TRBV7-2 to TRBJ2-1; TRBD2 might be the D (6 bases). The germline V gene encodes CDR1 SGHTA and CDR2 FQGNSA. The CDR3 length is 16 residues. V was shortened by 1 base and J by 9 bases, with 19 bases between the two germline ends. CDR3 residues: CASSLVGLASVGEQFF. The CDR3 bases are TGTGCCAGCAGCTTAGTGGGGTTGGCTAGCGTGGGTGAGCAGTTCTTC.

The chain combines TRBV18 with TRBJ2-7; possible D gene TRBD2, 5 bases. This CDR3 has 13 amino acids. CDR1 is KGHSH, CDR2 LQKENI, per germline. V lost 2 bases, J lost 6 bases, and 11 bases lay in between. The CDR3 loop reads CASSPIEGPEQYF. CDR3 nucleotide sequence: TGTGCCAGCTCACCAATCGAGGGCCCCGAGCAGTACTTC. The entire variable domain, with the rest obtained from reference TRBV18 and TRBJ2-7, is as follows: NAGVMQNPRHLVRRRGQEARLRCSPMKGHSHVYWYRQLPEEGLKFMVYLQKENIIDESGMPKERFSAEFPKEGPSILRIQQVVRGDSAAYFCASSPIEGPEQYFGPGTRLTVT.

The chain is built from TRBV18 and TRBJ1-2, with D tentatively TRBD1 (5 bases). The V end was cut by 6 bases, the J end by 3 bases, with 17 bases between. The CDR3 is 15 residues long. Per germline, CDR1 KGHSH and CDR2 LQKENI. The chain's CDR3 is CASSLGVDTDYGYTF. Written as DNA, the CDR3 is TGTGCCAGCTCCCTGGGCGTGGACACCGACTATGGCTACACCTTC.

J is TRBJ1-2 and V is TRBV7-9; D is undetermined. Germline values: CDR1 SEHNR, CDR2 FQNEAQ (reference sequence). The V and J ends lost 3 bases and 3 bases respectively, with 11 bases between them. The CDR3 contains 14 residues. The CDR3 DNA follows: TGTGCCAGCAGCTTGTTTGCGACGGACTATGGCTACACCTTC. Its translation is CASSLFATDYGYTF.